Following are 26 T cell receptor beta chains from one sample sequenced in a study of OX40 agonist ivuxolimab in advanced cancers. Repertoires were generated with immunoSEQ multiplex PCR, while TCRdb's copy carries only in-frame clones and drops some. There are 95,000 to 150,000 clones in the sample; around 91% occur only once, and roughly 0.59% lies in the top ten. Material: CD4+ or CD8+ T cells sorted from blood, obtained in a trial of the OX40 agonist ivuxolimab. Source of these receptors: an adult with an advanced solid tumor such as melanoma, head and neck, liver or kidney cancer.

The chain carries TRBV5-4 and TRBJ2-2, with D possibly matching TRBD1 (5 bases). CDR1 is SGHNT and CDR2 is YYREEE in the germline V gene (reference sequence). This CDR3 region has 16 residues. With 0 bases removed from V and 0 bases from J, the gap between germline ends came to 9 bases. The chain's CDR3 is CASSLAWGPNTGELFF. The DNA for the CDR3 is TGTGCCAGCAGCTTGGCTTGGGGCCCGAACACCGGGGAGCTGTTTTTT.

This rearrangement joins TRBV4-1 to TRBJ1-6; D gene ambiguous. This CDR3 is built from 15 residues. The germline V gene encodes CDR1 MGHRA and CDR2 YSYEKL. With 4 bases removed from V and 9 bases from J, the gap between germline ends came to 16 bases. CDR3 nucleotides: TGCGCCAGCAGCCCTCGGGAAGCACCGGGTTCACCCCTCCACTTT. It is translated as CASSPREAPGSPLHF.

The rearrangement joins TRBV19 to TRBJ1-3; D remains unclear. The CDR3 extends over 12 amino acids. CDR1 is LNHDA, CDR2 SQIVND, per germline (reference sequence). V lost 8 bases to trimming and J lost 1 base, with 6 bases between them. In DNA form, the CDR3 reads TGTGCCAGTGGCGGGTCTGGAAACACCATATATTTT. It is translated as CASGGSGNTIYF.

The V and J genes are TRBV7-2 and TRBJ2-2; no reliable D call. The CDR3 covers 15 residues. V was trimmed by 7 bases and J by 2 bases, leaving 14 bases between them. Germline V gene data show CDR1 as SGHTA and CDR2 as FQGNSA. CDR3 residues: CASNSRTINTGELFF. CDR3 DNA: TGTGCCAGCAACTCGAGGACCATCAACACCGGGGAGCTGTTTTTT.

This chain joins TRBV28 and TRBJ2-7, with D hard to call. The CDR3 totals 14 residues. Germline CDR1 MDHEN, CDR2 SYDVKM. Trimming cost V 8 bases and J 2 bases, with 16 bases left between them. The CDR3 coding sequence is TGTGCCAGCCACTATGCCTCGAAGACCTACGAGCAGTACTTC. As protein: CASHYASKTYEQYF.

The J gene is TRBJ2-7, the V gene TRBV14; TRBD1 matches at 8 bases. CDR3 length: 15 amino acids. CDR1 and CDR2 from the germline V gene are SGHDN and FVKESK. V trimming: 5 bases; J trimming: 3 bases; junction bases outside the gene matches: 9. The CDR3 bases are TGTGCCAGCAGCTCCACCGGGACAGGAGGCTACGAGCAGTACTTC. It translates to CASSSTGTGGYEQYF. The full variable domain, its missing parts supplied by reference TRBV14 and TRBJ2-7, is EAGVTQFPSHSVIEKGQTVTLRCDPISGHDNLYWYRRVMGKEIKFLLHFVKESKQDESGMPNNRFLAERTGGTYSTLKVQPAELEDSGVYFCASSSTGTGGYEQYFGPGTRLTVT.

The J gene is TRBJ2-5, the V gene TRBV11-2; TRBD2 might be the D (6 bases). Per germline, CDR1 SGHAT and CDR2 FQNNGV. The CDR3 sequence is 15 residues long. The V gene lost 5 bases and the J gene lost 6 bases, with 19 bases spanning the gap. CDR3 nucleotides: TGTGCCAGCAGCATCCCAGGGAGGAAGGAGAAGACCCAGTACTTC. Protein sequence: CASSIPGRKEKTQYF. Complete variable domain (other parts from reference TRBV11-2 and TRBJ2-5): EAGVAQSPRYKIIEKRQSVAFWCNPISGHATLYWYQQILGQGPKLLIQFQNNGVVDDSQLPKDRFSAERLKGVDSTLKIQPAKLEDSAVYLCASSIPGRKEKTQYFGPGTRLLVL.

This chain uses TRBV5-6 with TRBJ1-2; D remains ambiguous. Germline V gene data show CDR1 as SGHDT and CDR2 as YYEEEE. Trimming pared 2 bases from V and 2 bases from J, leaving 10 bases between. This CDR3 has 14 amino acids. The CDR3 bases are TGTGCCAGCAGCTTAATTGCATTAAACTATGGCTACACCTTC. This translates into CASSLIALNYGYTF.

This rearrangement joins TRBV7-2 to TRBJ2-2; weak D call: TRBD2 (5 bases). With 5 bases removed from V and 3 bases from J, the gap between germline ends came to 13 bases. The germline V gene has CDR1 SGHTA and CDR2 FQGNSA. This CDR3 contains 15 residues. As DNA, the CDR3 is TGTGCCAGCAGCGCACGTGGGAGTGACACCGGGGAGCTGTTTTTT. Translation gives CASSARGSDTGELFF.

The CDR3 spells CASSYSADYYEQYF. DNA for the CDR3: TGTGCCAGCAGTTACTCCGCTGATTACTACGAGCAGTACTTC. The rearrangement joins TRBV6-6 to TRBJ2-7; no reliable D call. The CDR3 has 14 amino acids. Trimming shortened V by 0 bases and J by 3 bases, and 9 bases separated the two germline ends. The V gene's germline CDR1 is MNHNY and CDR2 SVGAGI (reference sequence).

The genes are TRBV28 and TRBJ1-2, with TRBD1 matching 10 bases. CDR3 size: 15 residues. Germline values: CDR1 MDHEN, CDR2 SYDVKM. Trimming took 6 bases from V and 4 from J; bases not matched to a gene: 8. CDR3 loop: CASSPRQGALYGYTF. Written as DNA, the CDR3 is TGTGCCAGCAGCCCTCGACAGGGGGCGCTCTATGGCTACACCTTC.

The rearrangement uses TRBV18 and TRBJ2-7, with D perhaps matching TRBD1 (5 bases). The CDR3 loop spans 14 amino acids. Germline V gives CDR1 KGHSH, CDR2 LQKENI. Trimming took off 6 bases at V and 2 bases at J, with 14 bases between the two ends. The DNA of the CDR3 is TGTGCCAGCTCCAAAGGGGCAGGGACCTACGAGCAGTACTTC. Protein product: CASSKGAGTYEQYF.

The rearrangement links TRBV27 to TRBJ1-2; no clear D gene. Germline V lookup: CDR1 MNHEY, CDR2 SMNVEV (reference sequence). V shed 8 bases and J shed 7 bases, with 17 bases lying between them. CDR3 length: 13 amino acids. The CDR3 bases are TGTGCCAGCTCCCGCTCTAGCCTCGGTGGCTACACCTTC. It yields the protein CASSRSSLGGYTF.

CDR3 DNA: TGCGCCAGCAGCCCGGAATACGGGGGGCTTAATGAAAAACTGTTTTTT. Translated, it gives CASSPEYGGLNEKLFF. The chain employs TRBV5-1 and TRBJ1-4, with D tentatively TRBD1 (6 bases). The CDR3 has 16 amino acids. The germline V and J ends were trimmed by 4 bases and 4 bases, with 17 bases remaining between them. Germline V CDR1 and CDR2: SGHRS, YFSETQ.

This chain connects TRBV28 to TRBJ2-7; 8 bases are shared with TRBD2. This CDR3 is built from 14 residues. Germline assignment: CDR1 MDHEN and CDR2 SYDVKM. V lost 3 bases and J lost 3; bases outside the gene matches: 4. For the CDR3, the DNA is TGTGCCAGCAGTTTGCGGGGACTAGACTACGAGCAGTACTTC. Protein sequence: CASSLRGLDYEQYF.

The rearrangement joins TRBV10-3 to TRBJ2-5, with 7 bases fitting TRBD2. Germline loops: CDR1 ENHRY, CDR2 SYGVKD. The CDR3 runs 14 residues. With V trimmed by 4 bases and J by 2 bases, 4 bases remained unmatched. The CDR3 sequence: CAISAASGQETQYF. The CDR3 DNA is TGTGCCATCAGTGCGGCTAGCGGACAAGAGACCCAGTACTTC.

This clone has just one count. The chain has TRBV6-6 and TRBJ1-6; the D gene is possibly TRBD1 (5 bases). Looked up from germline, CDR1 is MNHNY and CDR2 is SVGAGI (reference sequence). This CDR3 is built from 15 residues. Trimming left V 6 bases short and J 10 bases short, with 19 bases between. CDR3 sequence: CASRTGGFRGSPLHF. CDR3 nucleotide sequence: TGTGCCAGCAGGACGGGGGGGTTTAGGGGCTCACCCCTCCACTTT.

The J gene is TRBJ1-1, the V gene TRBV4-1; 7 bases line up with TRBD1. V lost 3 bases, J lost 1 base, and 5 bases stayed unmatched. This CDR3 is 15 amino acids long. Germline V CDR1 and CDR2: MGHRA, YSYEKL. This CDR3 is CASSQTGTANTEAFF. The CDR3 bases are TGCGCCAGCAGCCAGACCGGGACAGCGAACACTGAAGCTTTCTTT.

This chain connects TRBV6-1 to TRBJ2-6; D may be TRBD2 (6 bases). The CDR3 contains 11 residues. Germline V CDR1 and CDR2: MNHNS, SASEGT. V dropped 8 bases and J dropped 8 bases, with 7 bases sitting between them. Written as DNA, the CDR3 is TGTGCCAGCCGGGACTCCAACGTCCTGACTTTC. This codes for CASRDSNVLTF.

This rearrangement joins TRBV19 to TRBJ2-7; TRBD2 matches at 8 bases. The CDR3 extends over 18 amino acids. CDR1 is LNHDA, CDR2 SQIVND, per germline (reference sequence). The J segment lost 3 bases and the V segment lost 1 base, leaving 14 bases of the junction unmatched. In nucleotides, the CDR3 is TGTGCCAGTAGTATAGCCCGATCAGGGCTAGCGGGCAACTACGAGCAGTACTTC. Its translation: CASSIARSGLAGNYEQYF.

The chain recombines TRBV11-2 with TRBJ2-7, with D perhaps TRBD1 (5 bases). Germline V CDR1 and CDR2: SGHAT, FQNNGV. The CDR3 totals 14 residues. Between the trimmed V and J ends, which lost 2 bases and 0 bases, there was a span of 8 bases. The CDR3 sequence is CASSLPQGSYEQYF. CDR3 DNA sequence: TGTGCCAGCAGCTTACCCCAGGGCTCCTACGAGCAGTACTTC.

The chain joins TRBV6-5 to TRBJ1-1; D is ambiguous. Germline CDR1 is MNHEY and CDR2 is SVGAGI. V dropped 9 bases and J dropped 0 bases, with 14 bases sitting between them. The CDR3 contains 14 residues. For the CDR3, the DNA is TGTGCCAGTGCAATCATGGCCATGAACACTGAAGCTTTCTTT. Translating it yields CASAIMAMNTEAFF.

The chain uses TRBV19 and TRBJ2-1; TRBD2 aligns across 9 bases. The CDR3 has 14 residues. Germline CDR1 reads LNHDA; CDR2 reads SQIVND (reference sequence). V lost 3 bases, J lost 7 bases, and 4 bases stayed unmatched. The CDR3 sequence is CASSIRGGANEQFF. Here the CDR3 DNA reads TGTGCCAGTAGTATCCGCGGGGGGGCTAATGAGCAGTTCTTC.

This chain uses TRBV6-5 with TRBJ2-5, with TRBD2 matching over 8 bases. Per the germline V gene, CDR1 is MNHEY and CDR2 is SVGAGI. V gave up 5 bases and J gave up 3 bases; unmatched junction bases: 5. The CDR3 contains 14 residues. CDR3: CASSLSGVKETQYF. CDR3 DNA sequence: TGTGCCAGCAGTCTTAGCGGGGTAAAAGAGACCCAGTACTTC.

The chain has TRBV9 and TRBJ2-7, with 10 bases matching TRBD2. The CDR3 covers 17 residues. V shed 3 bases and J 6 bases; nucleotides not matched to a gene: 15. CDR1 SGDLS and CDR2 YYNGEE come from the germline V gene. The CDR3 DNA reads TGTGCCAGCAGCGACTCCCGGACTAGCGGAATCCTAGGCGAGCAGTACTTC. It codes for CASSDSRTSGILGEQYF.

V and J are TRBV7-9 and TRBJ2-1; TRBD2 agrees at 10 bases. The CDR3 loop spans 17 amino acids. V trimming: 1 base; J trimming: 7 bases; junction bases outside the gene matches: 10. The germline V gene has CDR1 SEHNR and CDR2 FQNEAQ (reference sequence). Written as DNA, the CDR3 is TGTGCCAGCAGCTTAGGTCCTGGAGCGGGGGGGCCGAATGAGCAGTTCTTC. It yields the protein CASSLGPGAGGPNEQFF.